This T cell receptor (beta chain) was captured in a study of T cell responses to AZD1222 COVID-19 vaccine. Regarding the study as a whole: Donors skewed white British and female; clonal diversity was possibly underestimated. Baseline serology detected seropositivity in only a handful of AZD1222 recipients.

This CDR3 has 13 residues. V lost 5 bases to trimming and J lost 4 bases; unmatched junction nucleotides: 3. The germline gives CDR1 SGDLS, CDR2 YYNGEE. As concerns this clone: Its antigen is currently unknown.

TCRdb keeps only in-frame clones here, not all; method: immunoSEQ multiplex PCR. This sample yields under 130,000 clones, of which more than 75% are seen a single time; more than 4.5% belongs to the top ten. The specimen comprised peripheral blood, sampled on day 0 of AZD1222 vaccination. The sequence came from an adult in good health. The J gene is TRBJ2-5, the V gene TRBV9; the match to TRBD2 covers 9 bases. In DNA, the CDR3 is TGTGCCAGCAGTGCGGGGGGGATAGAGACCCAGTACTTC. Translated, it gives CASSAGGIETQYF.